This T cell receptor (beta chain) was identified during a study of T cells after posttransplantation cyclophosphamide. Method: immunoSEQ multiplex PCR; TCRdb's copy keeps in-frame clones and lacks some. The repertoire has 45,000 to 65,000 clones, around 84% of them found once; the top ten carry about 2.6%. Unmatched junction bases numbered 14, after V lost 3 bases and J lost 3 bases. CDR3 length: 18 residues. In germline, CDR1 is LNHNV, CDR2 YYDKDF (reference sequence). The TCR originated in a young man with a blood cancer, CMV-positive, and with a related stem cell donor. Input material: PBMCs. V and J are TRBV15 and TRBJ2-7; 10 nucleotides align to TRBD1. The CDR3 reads CATSRDKNRDRGIYEQYF. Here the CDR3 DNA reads TGTGCCACCAGCAGGGATAAGAACCGGGACAGGGGAATCTACGAGCAGTACTTC.